One sample yielded the 8 T cell receptor beta chains listed below, sequenced in a study of identical twins. TCRdb called the 5' RACE reads again in MiXCR, with one record for every CDR3 protein. Here the sample spans some 590,000 distinct CDR3 sequences, more than 9% being singletons. A further study also used this sample, focusing on yellow fever vaccine responses in identical twins.

The sample consisted of PBMCs. Receptor source: a woman aged 18-29 years in good health.

V usage is TRBV7-2 and J usage is TRBJ2-5; 7 positions agree with TRBD2. In germline, CDR1 is SGHTA, CDR2 FQGNSA. This CDR3 has 13 residues. V lost 2 bases, J lost 5 bases, and 2 bases stayed unmatched. Written as DNA, the CDR3 is TGTGCCAGCAGCTTAATCGGGAGGGAGACCCAGTACTTC. It codes for CASSLIGRETQYF.

This clonotype was observed at least ten times. The CDR3 DNA sequence: TGTGCCAGCAGCTCGGACAGGACCTATGGCTACACCTTC. Translated: CASSSDRTYGYTF. The chain employs TRBV7-2 and TRBJ1-2; 7 nucleotides agree with TRBD1. This CDR3 is 13 amino acids long. The germline V gene encodes CDR1 SGHTA and CDR2 FQGNSA. V lost 4 bases to trimming and J lost 4 bases; unmatched junction nucleotides: 3.

The chain uses TRBV12-3 or TRBV12-4 and TRBJ2-7, with 8 nucleotides matching TRBD2. The CDR3 runs to 22 residues. The V gene end was trimmed by 1 base and the J gene end by 2 bases; junction bases not matched to a gene: 25. This CDR3 is CASSLDPFFLLDVAGRTYEQYF. As DNA, the CDR3 is TGTGCCAGCAGTTTAGATCCCTTTTTCCTTTTGGATGTAGCGGGGAGAACCTACGAGCAGTACTTC.

The chain carries TRBV12-3 or TRBV12-4 and TRBJ2-3; 9 bases line up with TRBD2. V shed 1 base and J 5 bases; nucleotides not matched to a gene: 16. CDR3 length: 19 residues. The CDR3 nucleotides are TGTGCCAGCAGTTTAGGCCGTGCGGGAGGGCCCGGCGGTGTAGATACGCAGTATTTT. Amino acids: CASSLGRAGGPGGVDTQYF.

The V and J genes are TRBV9 and TRBJ1-3; D unresolved. Germline V CDR1 and CDR2: SGDLS, YYNGEE. The V gene lost 4 bases and the J gene lost 0 bases, with 14 bases spanning the gap. This CDR3 contains 16 residues. The CDR3 coding sequence is TGTGCCAGCAGCACCAGCTCGAGGCGCTCTGGAAACACCATATATTTT. As protein: CASSTSSRRSGNTIYF.

The chain joins TRBV3-1 to TRBJ2-5, with D possibly matching TRBD2 (6 bases). This CDR3 has 15 residues. Trimming shortened V by 7 bases and J by 2 bases, and 17 bases separated the two germline ends. In germline, CDR1 is LGHDT, CDR2 YNNKEL (reference sequence). This chain's CDR3 is CASTRRAGKQETQYF. As DNA, the CDR3 is TGTGCCAGCACCCGACGGGCGGGGAAGCAAGAGACCCAGTACTTC.

V is TRBV5-1 and J is TRBJ2-5, with TRBD2 matching over 8 bases. CDR3 length: 15 residues. Unmatched junction bases numbered 6, after V lost 2 bases and J lost 3 bases. Per germline, CDR1 SGHRS and CDR2 YFSETQ. CDR3 protein: CASSLNPGGEETQYF. In nucleotides, the CDR3 is TGCGCCAGCAGCTTAAACCCGGGAGGGGAAGAGACCCAGTACTTC.

This clonotype was counted at least ten times. This chain joins TRBV7-6 and TRBJ2-7, with D uncertain. V lost 5 bases and J lost 0, with 8 bases in between. The CDR3 extends over 13 amino acids. Germline assignment: CDR1 SGHVS and CDR2 FNYEAQ. This chain's CDR3 is CASSPESSYEQYF. As DNA, the CDR3 is TGTGCCAGCAGCCCGGAAAGCTCCTACGAGCAGTACTTC.